Listed here are 25 T cell receptor beta chains from one sample, sequenced in a study of blood T cell repertoires in COVID-19. The assay was immunoSEQ multiplex PCR, and TCRdb's table has in-frame clones only and misses some. The data show over 200,000 clones, 80% to 90% seen once. Sequencing used peripheral blood. The receptors were gathered from a man between 18 and 35 years old with active or convalescent COVID-19.

On this clone itself: The sample has other DNA sequences that encode this CDR3 too. The chain carries TRBV6-5 and TRBJ2-3, with a possible D match to TRBD2 (6 bases). The V and J ends lost 3 bases and 6 bases respectively, with 13 bases between them. Germline V gives CDR1 MNHEY, CDR2 SVGAGI. The CDR3 spans 14 residues. CDR3 amino acids: CASSYGAAGDTQYF. CDR3 DNA sequence: TGTGCCAGCAGTTATGGGGCGGCGGGGGATACGCAGTATTTT.

This sequence joins TRBV14 and TRBJ1-4, with D possibly matching TRBD1 (5 bases). The CDR3 totals 15 residues. With 1 base removed from V and 8 bases from J, the gap between germline ends came to 14 bases. Germline CDR1 is SGHDN and CDR2 is FVKESK. This chain's CDR3 is CASSQVRTGKEKLFF. CDR3 bases: TGTGCCAGCAGCCAAGTTCGAACAGGCAAAGAAAAACTGTTTTTT. Supplemented by reference TRBV14 and TRBJ1-4, the full variable domain reads EAGVTQFPSHSVIEKGQTVTLRCDPISGHDNLYWYRRVMGKEIKFLLHFVKESKQDESGMPNNRFLAERTGGTYSTLKVQPAELEDSGVYFCASSQVRTGKEKLFFGSGTQLSVL.

This chain's CDR3 is CASSDSFYLYGYTF. The DNA for the CDR3 is TGTGCCAGCAGTGATTCTTTCTACCTCTATGGCTACACCTTC. This chain connects TRBV6-1 to TRBJ1-2; D remains unclear. Germline V gene sequence: CDR1 MNHNS, CDR2 SASEGT. The CDR3 runs 14 residues. Trimming left V 3 bases short and J 4 bases short, with 12 bases between.

In this sample, this clone turned up a few times. The V and J genes are TRBV29-1 and TRBJ1-4; 7 bases line up with TRBD1. After removal of 7 bases from V and 2 bases from J, the junction contained 4 bases not matched to a gene. The CDR3 has 13 residues. Germline lookup yields CDR1 SQVTM and CDR2 ANQGSEA. CDR3 in amino acids: CSAAGQTNEKLFF. CDR3 bases: TGCAGCGCCGCGGGACAGACTAATGAAAAACTGTTTTTT.

The J gene is TRBJ1-5, the V gene TRBV19, with TRBD1 matching over 9 bases. The CDR3 is made up of 19 amino acids. Germline V gene data show CDR1 as LNHDA and CDR2 as SQIVND (reference sequence). V lost 3 bases to trimming and J lost 4 bases; unmatched junction nucleotides: 16. The CDR3 coding sequence is TGTGCCAGTAGTATTTTTGGGACAGGGACGGTGGGGCTAAATCAGCCCCAGCATTTT. It translates to CASSIFGTGTVGLNQPQHF. Drawing the rest from reference TRBV19 and TRBJ1-5, the complete variable domain is DGGITQSPKYLFRKEGQNVTLSCEQNLNHDAMYWYRQDPGQGLRLIYYSQIVNDFQKGDIAEGYSVSREKKESFPLTVTSAQKNPTAFYLCASSIFGTGTVGLNQPQHFGDGTRLSIL.

This rearrangement joins TRBV18 to TRBJ2-7; the D gene is possibly TRBD1 (5 bases). This CDR3 contains 17 residues. Per the germline V gene, CDR1 is KGHSH and CDR2 is LQKENI. V was trimmed by 1 base and J by 2 bases, leaving 18 bases between them. The CDR3 is CASSPRTATDITYEQYF. As DNA, the CDR3 is TGTGCCAGCTCACCACGGACGGCGACAGATATAACCTACGAGCAGTACTTC.

The V and J genes are TRBV7-9 and TRBJ2-7; TRBD1 aligns across 9 bases. Trimming removed 5 bases from V and 0 bases from J; junction bases left unmatched: 5. This CDR3 spans 15 amino acids. CDR1 SEHNR and CDR2 FQNEAQ come from the germline V gene (reference sequence). The CDR3 sequence: CASSARDRDSYEQYF. The CDR3 DNA reads TGTGCCAGCAGCGCACGGGACAGGGACTCCTACGAGCAGTACTTC.

J is TRBJ1-1 and V is TRBV2; a weak D match, TRBD1 (6 bases). The CDR3 extends over 13 amino acids. Per the germline V gene, CDR1 is SNHLY and CDR2 is FYNNEI. Trimming removed 7 bases at V and 0 bases at J, with 9 bases between. CDR3 in DNA: TGTGCCAGCATCGGACAGATGAACACTGAAGCTTTCTTT. Its translation is CASIGQMNTEAFF.

V and J are TRBV11-2 and TRBJ2-7, with 12 bases aligning to TRBD1. The germline V gene has CDR1 SGHAT and CDR2 FQNNGV. V shed 1 base, J shed 2 bases, and the junction held 6 bases outside the gene matches. There are 17 residues in the CDR3. Here the CDR3 reads CASSLGSGTGGAYEQYF. The DNA of the CDR3 is TGTGCCAGCAGCTTAGGGTCTGGGACAGGGGGCGCCTACGAGCAGTACTTC.

This chain connects TRBV7-2 to TRBJ2-7; TRBD1 matches at 7 bases. Germline trimming cut 2 bases from V and 3 bases from J; bases unmatched to any gene: 10. The CDR3 is made up of 16 amino acids. Germline-derived CDR1 and CDR2 are SGHTA and FQGNSA. The CDR3 region is CASSLMVLTGNYEQYF. The CDR3, as DNA: TGTGCCAGCAGCTTAATGGTTCTGACAGGGAACTACGAGCAGTACTTC.

This clone occurred many times. The rearrangement joins TRBV2 to TRBJ1-1, with 7 bases identical to TRBD1. CDR1 and CDR2 (germline): SNHLY, FYNNEI. V gave up 6 bases and J gave up 10 bases; unmatched junction bases: 11. CDR3 size: 13 residues. CDR3 amino acids: CASRTGYGSTAFF. The DNA for the CDR3 is TGTGCCAGCAGGACAGGGTACGGTAGTACAGCTTTCTTT.

This rearrangement joins TRBV27 to TRBJ1-1; 8 bases fit TRBD1. V lost 2 bases and J lost 7; bases outside the gene matches: 3. CDR3 length equals 13 residues. The germline CDR1 and CDR2 sequences are MNHEY and SMNVEV (reference sequence). DNA of the CDR3: TGTGCCAGCAGTTTAGGGGGACAGGTTGAAGCTTTCTTT. This gives the protein CASSLGGQVEAFF.

This clone has a handful of counts. V is TRBV7-2 and J is TRBJ1-3; 9 bases are shared with TRBD1. Trimming at V came to 2 bases and at J to 2 bases, leaving 13 bases not matched to a gene. This CDR3 contains 19 residues. Germline V CDR1 and CDR2: SGHTA, FQGNSA. CDR3 sequence: CASSLRLGTGSLTGNTIYF. CDR3 nucleotide sequence: TGTGCCAGCAGCTTACGGCTCGGGACAGGGTCCCTCACTGGAAACACCATATATTTT.

The chain couples TRBV10-2 to TRBJ2-1; 12 bases fit TRBD2. V was pared by 4 bases and J by 7 bases, with 11 bases of the junction left unmatched. The CDR3 runs to 17 residues. The germline CDR1 and CDR2 sequences are WSHSY and SAAADI. In DNA, the CDR3 is TGCGCCAGCAGTGGACTAGCGGGAGTTTCTTTGGGGAATGAGCAGTTCTTC. It translates to CASSGLAGVSLGNEQFF.

The CDR3 sequence is CASSPRYRETQYF. The CDR3 DNA sequence: TGTGCCAGCAGCCCTCGATACCGGGAGACCCAGTACTTC. This chain connects TRBV14 to TRBJ2-5; D gene unclear. CDR3 size: 13 residues. Germline CDR1 is SGHDN and CDR2 is FVKESK. The germline V and J ends were trimmed by 4 bases and 5 bases, with 11 bases remaining between them.

This chain links TRBV19 with TRBJ2-3; D is possibly TRBD1 (5 bases). Trimming took 4 bases from V and 2 from J, leaving 10 bases between them. This CDR3 has 14 amino acids. Germline CDR1 is LNHDA and CDR2 is SQIVND (reference sequence). In nucleotides, the CDR3 is TGTGCCAGTAGTAAGGGGCTAGTCACAGATACGCAGTATTTT. Its protein is CASSKGLVTDTQYF.

The chain combines TRBV10-3 with TRBJ2-7, with a tentative D call TRBD1 (6 bases). The V and J ends lost 5 bases and 4 bases respectively, with 15 bases between them. The CDR3 length is 14 residues. Germline V gives CDR1 ENHRY, CDR2 SYGVKD. The DNA of the CDR3 is TGTGCCATCAGTCCTACAGGGCTCAGATACGAGCAGTACTTC. Translation: CAISPTGLRYEQYF.

The rearrangement links TRBV14 to TRBJ2-1, with TRBD1 as a possible D gene (5 bases). Deletions cut 0 bases from V and 8 bases from J, with 17 bases between. Germline values: CDR1 SGHDN, CDR2 FVKESK. The CDR3 contains 16 residues. The CDR3 sequence: CASSQDSHVPRDEQFF. As DNA, the CDR3 is TGTGCCAGCAGCCAAGATAGCCACGTCCCCAGGGATGAGCAGTTCTTC.

The CDR3 region has the DNA TGTGCCAGCAGCCAAGACGCGGGAGGGAGCACAGATACGCAGTATTTT. It codes for CASSQDAGGSTDTQYF. The chain carries TRBV4-2 and TRBJ2-3; TRBD2 aligns across 9 bases. V lost 0 bases to trimming and J lost 0 bases; unmatched junction nucleotides: 1. This CDR3 spans 16 amino acids. CDR1 and CDR2 (germline): LGHNA, YNFKEQ.

The chain is built from TRBV5-1 and TRBJ1-2; TRBD1 matches at 7 bases. V trimming: 0 bases; J trimming: 2 bases; junction bases outside the gene matches: 4. CDR3 length: 15 amino acids. CDR1 and CDR2 (germline): SGHRS, YFSETQ. CDR3 loop: CASSLEPGQNYGYTF. The DNA of the CDR3 is TGCGCCAGCAGCTTGGAGCCGGGACAGAACTATGGCTACACCTTC.

Here the CDR3 reads CASHTEAGAETQYF. The CDR3 DNA follows: TGTGCCAGCCACACCGAAGCTGGGGCAGAGACCCAGTACTTC. The chain is built from TRBV28 and TRBJ2-5; tentative D call: TRBD1 (5 bases). The V gene lost 8 bases and the J gene lost 4 bases, with 17 bases spanning the gap. Germline V lookup: CDR1 MDHEN, CDR2 SYDVKM. This CDR3 region has 14 residues.

The chain carries TRBV7-9 and TRBJ1-2; 7 nucleotides match TRBD1. This CDR3 contains 15 residues. With V trimmed by 5 bases and J by 5 bases, 11 bases remained unmatched. Germline V gene data show CDR1 as SEHNR and CDR2 as FQNEAQ (reference sequence). CDR3 coding DNA: TGTGCCAGCAGCCCTCGGGAGGGGGCGTCTTATGGCTACACCTTC. Protein sequence: CASSPREGASYGYTF.

J is TRBJ1-1 and V is TRBV10-3; D possibly corresponds to TRBD1 (5 bases). This CDR3 has 12 residues. CDR1 is ENHRY, CDR2 SYGVKD, per germline. V was clipped by 6 bases and J by 1 base, with 6 bases between them. The CDR3 DNA sequence: TGTGCCATCAGAGGGGAGAACACTGAAGCTTTCTTT. Protein: CAIRGENTEAFF.

The rearrangement links TRBV7-9 to TRBJ1-5; 9 nucleotides agree with TRBD1. Per the germline V gene, CDR1 is SEHNR and CDR2 is FQNEAQ (reference sequence). The CDR3 runs to 15 residues. Trimming cost V 1 base and J 6 bases; bases outside gene matches: 4. The chain's CDR3 is CASSLGDRVGQPQHF. DNA of the CDR3: TGTGCCAGCAGCTTAGGGGACAGGGTGGGTCAGCCCCAGCATTTT.

CDR3 loop: CASSSTGGGAYNSPLHF. CDR3 sequence (DNA): TGTGCCAGCAGCTCTACAGGGGGGGGTGCCTATAATTCACCCCTCCACTTT. V usage is TRBV7-9 and J usage is TRBJ1-6; TRBD1 aligns across 8 bases. CDR3 size: 17 residues. CDR1 and CDR2 from the germline V gene are SEHNR and FQNEAQ (reference sequence). Trimming at V came to 4 bases and at J to 2 bases, leaving 7 bases not matched to a gene.